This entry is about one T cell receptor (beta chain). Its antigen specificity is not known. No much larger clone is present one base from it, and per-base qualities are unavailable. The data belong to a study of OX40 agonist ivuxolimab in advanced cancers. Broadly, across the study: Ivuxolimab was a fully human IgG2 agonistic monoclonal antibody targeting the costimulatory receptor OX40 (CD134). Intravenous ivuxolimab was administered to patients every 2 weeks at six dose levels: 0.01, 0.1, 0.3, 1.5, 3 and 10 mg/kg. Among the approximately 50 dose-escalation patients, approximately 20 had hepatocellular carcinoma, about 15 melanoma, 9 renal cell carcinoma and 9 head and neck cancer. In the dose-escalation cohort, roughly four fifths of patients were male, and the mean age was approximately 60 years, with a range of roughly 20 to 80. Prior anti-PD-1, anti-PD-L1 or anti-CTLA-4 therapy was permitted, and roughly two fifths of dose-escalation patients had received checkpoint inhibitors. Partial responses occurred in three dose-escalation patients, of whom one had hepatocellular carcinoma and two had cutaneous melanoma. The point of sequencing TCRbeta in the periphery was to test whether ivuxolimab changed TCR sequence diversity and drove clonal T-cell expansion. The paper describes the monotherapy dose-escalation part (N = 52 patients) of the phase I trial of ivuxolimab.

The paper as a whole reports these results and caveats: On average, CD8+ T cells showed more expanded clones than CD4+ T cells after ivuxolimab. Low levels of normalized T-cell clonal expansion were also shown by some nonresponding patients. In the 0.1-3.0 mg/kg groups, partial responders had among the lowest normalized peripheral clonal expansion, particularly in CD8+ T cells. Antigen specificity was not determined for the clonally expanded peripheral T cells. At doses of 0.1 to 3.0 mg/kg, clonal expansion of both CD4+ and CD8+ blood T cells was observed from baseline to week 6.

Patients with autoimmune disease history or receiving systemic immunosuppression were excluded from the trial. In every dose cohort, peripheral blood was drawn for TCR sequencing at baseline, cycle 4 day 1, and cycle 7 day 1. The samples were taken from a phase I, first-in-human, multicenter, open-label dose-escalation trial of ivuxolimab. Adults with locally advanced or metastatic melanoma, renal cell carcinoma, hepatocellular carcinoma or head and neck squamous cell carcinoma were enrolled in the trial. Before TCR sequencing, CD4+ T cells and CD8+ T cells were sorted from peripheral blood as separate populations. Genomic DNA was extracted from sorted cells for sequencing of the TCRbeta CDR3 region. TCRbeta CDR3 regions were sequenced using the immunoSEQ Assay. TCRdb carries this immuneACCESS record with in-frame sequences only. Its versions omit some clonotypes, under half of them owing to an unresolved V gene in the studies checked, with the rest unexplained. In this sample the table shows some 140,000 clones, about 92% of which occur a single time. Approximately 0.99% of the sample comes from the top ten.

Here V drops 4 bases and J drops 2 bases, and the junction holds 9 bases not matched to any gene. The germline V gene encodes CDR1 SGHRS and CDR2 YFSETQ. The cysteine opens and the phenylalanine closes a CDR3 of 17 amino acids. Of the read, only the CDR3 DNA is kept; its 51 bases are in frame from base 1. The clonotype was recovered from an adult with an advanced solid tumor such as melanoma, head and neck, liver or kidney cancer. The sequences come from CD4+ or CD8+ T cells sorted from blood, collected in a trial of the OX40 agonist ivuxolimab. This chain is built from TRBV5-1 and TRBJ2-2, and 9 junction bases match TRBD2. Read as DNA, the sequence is TGCGCCAGCAGCCGGCCCGAGCGGGGGGCCAACACCGGGGAGCTGTTTTTT. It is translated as CASSRPERGANTGELFF.